Below are 5 T cell receptor beta chains sequenced from a single sample in a study of blood T cell repertoires in COVID-19. The repertoire was sequenced with immunoSEQ multiplex PCR; TCRdb's copy has only in-frame clones and lacks some. The sample has about 130,000 clones, roughly nine tenths seen once. The sample comprised peripheral blood. These receptors originate from a woman in her seventies with COVID-19, enrolled during active disease.

The V gene is TRBV4-1, the J gene TRBJ2-7, with D perhaps TRBD2 (6 bases). Germline V gives CDR1 MGHRA, CDR2 YSYEKL. Trimming took 2 bases from V and 10 from J, leaving 24 bases between them. CDR3 length: 16 residues. The CDR3 spells CASSQSGTSDGVLQYF. The DNA of the CDR3 is TGCGCCAGCAGCCAATCCGGGACTTCCGACGGGGTTCTTCAGTACTTC.

The chain is built from TRBV7-3 and TRBJ1-2, with a possible D match to TRBD1 (6 bases). This CDR3 region has 15 residues. The V end was cut by 5 bases, the J end by 4 bases, with 17 bases between. CDR1 and CDR2 from the germline V gene are SGHTA and FQGTGA. Here the CDR3 reads CASSPTGGRGYGYTF. CDR3 in DNA: TGTGCCAGCAGCCCGACGGGGGGCAGAGGCTATGGCTACACCTTC.

V is TRBV5-4 and J is TRBJ1-2, with D perhaps matching TRBD1 (5 bases). Germline V gene sequence: CDR1 SGHNT, CDR2 YYREEE (reference sequence). The CDR3 loop spans 12 amino acids. V was pared by 0 bases and J by 7 bases, with 7 bases between. The CDR3 is CASSLAGFGYTF. CDR3 nucleotide sequence: TGTGCCAGCAGCTTGGCAGGGTTTGGCTACACCTTC.

The chain carries TRBV4-2 and TRBJ2-3; TRBD2 is a possible D gene (6 bases). Between the trimmed V and J ends, which lost 0 bases and 1 base, there was a span of 8 bases. This CDR3 comprises 15 residues. CDR1 LGHNA and CDR2 YNFKEQ come from the germline V gene. As DNA, the CDR3 is TGTGCCAGCAGCCAAGATAGCGGACGCACAGATACGCAGTATTTT. Its translation is CASSQDSGRTDTQYF.

The chain couples TRBV30 to TRBJ1-1; 7 bases fit TRBD1. V shed 3 bases, J shed 0 bases, and the junction held 7 bases outside the gene matches. This CDR3 is 15 amino acids long. Per germline, CDR1 GTSNPN and CDR2 SVGIG (reference sequence). The CDR3 DNA is TGTGCCTGGAGCGGACAGGTTCTCATGAACACTGAAGCTTTCTTT. Amino acids: CAWSGQVLMNTEAFF.